Listed below are T cell receptor beta chains from one sample, sequenced in a study of CXCR3-negative and CXCR3-positive naive CD8 T cells. For each CDR3 protein, TCRdb gives one entry from its re-call of the 5' RACE reads, without DNA. The record lists over 100,000 distinct CDR3 sequences, of which the ten most abundant hold approximately 0.29%. Input material: naive CXCR3- CD8+ T cells from blood. These receptors originate from a human donor in good health. Some clones in this sample may be carry-over from other donors' samples. CDR3s include the opening cysteine and the closing phenylalanine or tryptophan.

TRBV28	TRBJ2-2	CASSAGVSGELFF
TRBV5-1	TRBJ1-1	CASSFTGGNTEAFF
TRBV10-3	TRBJ1-1	CAISDVPGMNTEAFF
TRBV5-1	TRBJ1-3	CASSSDRLSSGNTIYF
TRBV7-9	TRBJ2-3	CASSSRQGHADTQYF
TRBV9	TRBJ2-1	CASSALAARHNEQFF
TRBV6-2/TRBV6-3	TRBJ1-1	CASSPLLRGGTEAFF
TRBV7-9	TRBJ2-5	CASSLVLAEETQYF
TRBV12-3/TRBV12-4	TRBJ2-1	CASSLFTPEGLEFNEQFF
TRBV29-1	TRBJ2-5	CSVVGLAGGGETQYF
TRBV6-1	TRBJ1-2	CASSDIQEQAFYGYTF
TRBV27	TRBJ2-3	CASSAFSTDTQYF
TRBV7-3	TRBJ2-1	CASSKSASSYNEQFF
TRBV7-3	TRBJ2-3	CASSLIGSADTQYF